This TCR beta chain came from a study of CD8+CD57+ T cells in acquired aplastic anemia. Study information: DNA from sorted CD4+ and CD8+ cells averaged around 3 ug.

Profiling that covered TCR beta VDJ and CDR3 relied on genomic DNA as its template. One entry per CDR3 protein, called by TCRdb with MiXCR from the reads. The table lists 200,000 or so distinct CDR3 sequences, 64% of them singletons, with around 45% in the top ten. This CDR3 has 14 amino acids. Germline trimming cut 5 bases from V and 4 bases from J; bases unmatched to any gene: 7. Germline CDR1 is SGHVS and CDR2 is FNYEAQ. Study-level findings and limits: With respect to CD8+ Simpson's diversity, patients and controls did not differ significantly. Patients had around 30 CD8+ CDR3 sequences in common with controls (the shared set).

Points on this clonotype: As yet, its antigen is unknown.

V gene TRBV7-6 combines with J gene TRBJ2-7, with 8 bases fitting TRBD1. The sample taken for sequencing was sorted CD4+, CD8+, or CD8+CD57+ T cells (not recorded which) from PBMCs. This receptor was identified in a human donor with severe aplastic anemia or a healthy control (not recorded which). Written as DNA, the CDR3 is TGTGCCAGCAGCATCGCAGGGGGCGCGTACGAGCAGTACTTC. As protein: CASSIAGGAYEQYF.